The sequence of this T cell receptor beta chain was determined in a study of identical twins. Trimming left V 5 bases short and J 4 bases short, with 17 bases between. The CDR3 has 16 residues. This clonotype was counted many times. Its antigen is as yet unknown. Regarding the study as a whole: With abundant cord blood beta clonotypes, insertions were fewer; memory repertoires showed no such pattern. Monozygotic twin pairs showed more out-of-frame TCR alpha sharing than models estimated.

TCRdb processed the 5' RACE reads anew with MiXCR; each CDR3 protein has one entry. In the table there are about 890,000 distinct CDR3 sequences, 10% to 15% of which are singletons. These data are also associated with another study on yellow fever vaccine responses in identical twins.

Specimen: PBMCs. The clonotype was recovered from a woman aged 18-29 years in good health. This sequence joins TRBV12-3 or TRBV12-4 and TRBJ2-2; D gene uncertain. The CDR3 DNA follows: TGTGCCAGCAGTCAACAATCCGGGCTCCGCACCGGGGAGCTGTTTTTT. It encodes CASSQQSGLRTGELFF.